Shown below are 32 T cell receptor beta chains from a single sample sequenced in a study of blood T cells in healthy people across ages. A second roughly 6 to 11 cycle PCR used barcoded and J-beta primers. MiXCR, run by TCRdb on the 5' RACE reads, gives a single entry per CDR3 protein. The table lists 550,000 to 700,000 distinct CDR3 sequences, roughly 29% of them singletons. Sequenced sample: blood. All receptors come from a woman aged 70 to 79 in good health.

In its sample, this clonotype was seen a few times. The J gene is TRBJ1-1, the V gene TRBV20-1; no definite D call. This CDR3 is built from 12 residues. The germline V gene encodes CDR1 DFQATT and CDR2 SNEGSKA (reference sequence). Trimming pared 4 bases from V and 1 base from J, leaving 7 bases between. The CDR3 spells CSATNRNTEAFF. The CDR3 bases are TGCAGTGCTACAAACAGGAACACTGAAGCTTTCTTT.

This clonotype was seen only once. The gene calls are TRBV2 and TRBJ2-5; D unresolved. This CDR3 spans 14 amino acids. Germline V lookup: CDR1 SNHLY, CDR2 FYNNEI. V was pared by 4 bases and J by 2 bases, with 11 bases between. The CDR3 DNA follows: TGTGCCAGCAGTGGAGTCGTCAGACAAGAGACCCAGTACTTC. It translates to CASSGVVRQETQYF.

This clonotype has a handful of counts. CDR3 nucleotide sequence: TGTGCCAGCAGCTTAGGGGGCTACAGTCAAGAGACCCAGTACTTC. Protein product: CASSLGGYSQETQYF. The chain couples TRBV11-2 to TRBJ2-5; TRBD1 is a possible D gene (5 bases). The CDR3 runs 15 residues. Trimming removed 1 base at V and 2 bases at J, with 11 bases between. Germline V gene sequence: CDR1 SGHAT, CDR2 FQNNGV.

The chain recombines TRBV21-1 with TRBJ2-1. Matching the DNA end better, TRBJ2-7 makes the J call doubtful. TRBV21-1 is marked as a pseudogene. CDR3 length: 11 residues. The CDR3 sequence: CASREAYEQYF. The CDR3 region has the DNA TGTGCCAGCAGGGAAGCCTACGAGCAGTACTTC.

This clonotype was observed a few times. This CDR3 reads CASSLTDGAGETQYF. In DNA, the CDR3 is TGTGCCAGCAGCCTGACCGACGGAGCAGGCGAGACCCAGTACTTC. This rearrangement joins TRBV4-2 to TRBJ2-5; D call uncertain. The CDR3 has 15 amino acids. The ends were cut back, 4 bases at V and 5 bases at J, with 17 bases in the middle. The germline V gene has CDR1 LGHNA and CDR2 YNFKEQ.

There are a few counts of this clonotype. This chain uses TRBV9 with TRBJ1-4, with TRBD1 as a possible D gene (6 bases). The CDR3 totals 15 residues. Trimming took off 0 bases at V and 7 bases at J, with 13 bases between the two ends. CDR1 and CDR2 (germline): SGDLS, YYNGEE. CDR3 bases: TGTGCCAGCAGCGTAGGGGGGCGTTTCGGTGAAAAACTGTTTTTT. Amino acid sequence: CASSVGGRFGEKLFF.

This clonotype was detected only a few times. The chain couples TRBV7-2 to TRBJ2-1, with a tentative D call TRBD1 (6 bases). Trimming stripped 6 bases from V and 0 bases from J, with 6 bases between. The CDR3 consists of 13 residues. The germline gives CDR1 SGHTA, CDR2 FQGNSA. CDR3 protein: CASRGGSYNEQFF. In DNA, the CDR3 is TGTGCCAGCAGAGGGGGCTCCTACAATGAGCAGTTCTTC.

This clonotype was seen more than once but under ten times. The rearrangement uses TRBV5-1 and TRBJ2-1, with 9 bases lining up with TRBD1. The CDR3 has 14 residues. Germline V lookup: CDR1 SGHRS, CDR2 YFSETQ. V lost 5 bases, J lost 5 bases, and 5 bases stayed unmatched. CDR3 sequence: CASRGQGYDNEQFF. The CDR3 DNA sequence: TGCGCCAGCAGAGGACAGGGGTACGACAATGAGCAGTTCTTC. The variable domain in full, completed from reference TRBV5-1 and TRBJ2-1, reads KAGVTQTPRYLIKTRGQQVTLSCSPISGHRSVSWYQQTPGQGLQFLFEYFSETQRNKGNFPGRFSGRQFSNSRSEMNVSTLELGDSALYLCASRGQGYDNEQFFGPGTRLTVL.

Concerning this clonotype itself: One junction end disagrees with the germline gene, perhaps due to a read error. This chain uses TRBV19 with TRBJ1-5, with D perhaps TRBD1 (5 bases). Germline CDR1 reads LNHDA; CDR2 reads SQIVND (reference sequence). This CDR3 is 14 amino acids long. CDR3 protein: CASSPQGNNRPQHF. The CDR3 DNA reads as TGTGCCAGTAGTCCTCAGGGTAATAATCGGCCCCAGCATTTT. Full variable domain (remainder filled in from reference TRBV19 and TRBJ1-5): DGGITQSPKYLFRKEGQNVTLSCEQNLNHDAMYWYRQDPGQGLRLIYYSQIVNDFQKGDIAEGYSVSREKKESFPLTVTSAQKNPTAFYLCASSPQGNNRPQHFGDGTRLSIL.

This chain uses TRBV20-1 with TRBJ1-4; 9 bases are shared with TRBD1. The CDR3 length is 13 residues. The V and J ends lost 4 bases and 8 bases, in that order; junction bases with no gene match: 5. Per germline, CDR1 DFQATT and CDR2 SNEGSKA (reference sequence). The CDR3 region is CSAITGGREKLFF. CDR3 sequence (DNA): TGCAGTGCTATCACAGGGGGCAGAGAAAAACTGTTTTTT.

This clonotype was recorded a few times. V and J are TRBV5-1 and TRBJ2-1; D is unresolved. Looked up from germline, CDR1 is SGHRS and CDR2 is YFSETQ. The CDR3 loop spans 13 amino acids. V gave up 4 bases and J gave up 7 bases, with 12 bases separating them. In nucleotides, the CDR3 is TGCGCCAGCAGCGGTACCCTGGGGAATGAGCAGTTCTTC. Amino acid sequence: CASSGTLGNEQFF. Supplemented by reference TRBV5-1 and TRBJ2-1, the full variable domain reads KAGVTQTPRYLIKTRGQQVTLSCSPISGHRSVSWYQQTPGQGLQFLFEYFSETQRNKGNFPGRFSGRQFSNSRSEMNVSTLELGDSALYLCASSGTLGNEQFFGPGTRLTVL.

This chain joins TRBV6-6 and TRBJ2-1; D not certain. Trimming pared 5 bases from V and 0 bases from J, leaving 11 bases between. Germline V CDR1 and CDR2: MNHNY, SVGAGI (reference sequence). This CDR3 region has 15 residues. CDR3 in amino acids: CASSTRISSYNEQFF. CDR3 coding DNA: TGTGCCAGCAGTACACGGATATCCTCCTACAATGAGCAGTTCTTC.

The V and J genes are TRBV4-3 and TRBJ2-5; the D gene is possibly TRBD1 (5 bases). The J call is in doubt because the DNA end fits TRBJ2-7 better. Germline V gene data show CDR1 as LGHNA and CDR2 as YSLEER. This CDR3 contains 18 residues. Here the CDR3 reads CASSQGVQGLVPHYEQYF. Written as DNA, the CDR3 is TGCGCCAGCAGCCAAGGGGTTCAGGGTCTCGTACCGCATTACGAGCAGTACTTC.

The V and J genes are TRBV7-9 and TRBJ2-5, with 7 bases fitting TRBD2. Germline V lookup: CDR1 SEHNR, CDR2 FQNEAQ (reference sequence). The CDR3 has 16 residues. Trimming removed 1 base from V and 2 bases from J; junction bases left unmatched: 7. The CDR3 loop is CASSLGRAGTQETQYF. Here the CDR3 DNA reads TGTGCCAGCAGCTTAGGGCGAGCGGGGACGCAAGAGACCCAGTACTTC. The variable domain in full, completed from reference TRBV7-9 and TRBJ2-5, reads DTGVSQNPRHKITKRGQNVTFRCDPISEHNRLYWYRQTLGQGPEFLTYFQNEAQLEKSRLLSDRFSAERPKGSFSTLEIQRTEQGDSAMYLCASSLGRAGTQETQYFGPGTRLLVL.

The V and J genes are TRBV5-1 and TRBJ2-6; 7 positions match TRBD1. Germline trimming cut 0 bases from V and 0 bases from J; bases unmatched to any gene: 3. The CDR3 is 17 residues long. Germline V gene sequence: CDR1 SGHRS, CDR2 YFSETQ. In DNA form, the CDR3 reads TGCGCCAGCAGCTTGGAGGGGGCCGTCTCTGGGGCCAACGTCCTGACTTTC. This gives the protein CASSLEGAVSGANVLTF.

This clonotype was detected only a few times. This chain joins TRBV3-1 and TRBJ2-6; 7 bases fit TRBD1. CDR1 is LGHDT, CDR2 YNNKEL, per germline (reference sequence). CDR3 size: 18 residues. After removal of 4 bases from V and 0 bases from J, the junction contained 9 bases not matched to a gene. CDR3 in DNA: TGTGCCAGCAGCCCACGTCCGGGACAGCTCTCTGGGGCCAACGTCCTGACTTTC. This encodes CASSPRPGQLSGANVLTF.

The V and J genes are TRBV19 and TRBJ1-5; D gene ambiguous. Looked up from germline, CDR1 is LNHDA and CDR2 is SQIVND (reference sequence). This CDR3 spans 13 amino acids. The V end lost 3 bases, the J end lost 5 bases, and 8 bases lay between the germline ends. Written as DNA, the CDR3 is TGTGCCAGTAGTATGGATGCAGATCAGCCCCAGCATTTT. It codes for CASSMDADQPQHF.

Only a few counts were recorded for this clonotype. The chain joins TRBV9 to TRBJ2-2; no clear D. Trimming removed 4 bases at V and 1 base at J, with 11 bases between. The CDR3 loop spans 15 amino acids. CDR1 and CDR2 from the germline V gene are SGDLS and YYNGEE. CDR3 coding DNA: TGTGCCAGCAGCTTAACAGACATGAACACCGGGGAGCTGTTTTTT. Its translation: CASSLTDMNTGELFF.

This clonotype showed up many times. V usage is TRBV29-1 and J usage is TRBJ2-5, with D possibly matching TRBD1 (6 bases). V gave up 4 bases and J gave up 2 bases, with 8 bases separating them. Looked up from germline, CDR1 is SQVTM and CDR2 is ANQGSEA. CDR3 length equals 12 residues. CDR3 region: CSVGGRQETQYF. The CDR3 coding sequence is TGCAGCGTTGGGGGGCGACAAGAGACCCAGTACTTC. The whole variable domain, filled in from reference TRBV29-1 and TRBJ2-5, reads SAVISQKPSRDICQRGTSLTIQCQVDSQVTMMFWYRQQPGQSLTLIATANQGSEATYESGFVIDKFPISRPNLTFSTLTVSNMSPEDSSIYLCSVGGRQETQYFGPGTRLLVL.

This clonotype appeared many times. The V call is TRBV2, the J call TRBJ1-2, with D perhaps TRBD1 (5 bases). Trimming took off 6 bases at V and 4 bases at J, with 9 bases between the two ends. CDR3 size: 12 residues. Germline CDR1 SNHLY, CDR2 FYNNEI. The CDR3 region is CASSVDSYGYTF. CDR3 nucleotides: TGTGCCAGCAGCGTCGACAGCTATGGCTACACCTTC.

The rearrangement joins TRBV10-3 to TRBJ1-1, with TRBD1 matching over 7 bases. The CDR3 consists of 12 residues. CDR1 ENHRY and CDR2 SYGVKD come from the germline V gene. V dropped 6 bases and J dropped 9; count of bases not matched to a gene: 7. The CDR3 spells CAIRDQTGKAFF. In DNA form, the CDR3 reads TGTGCCATCAGGGACCAGACAGGGAAAGCTTTCTTT.

J is TRBJ1-6 and V is TRBV9; D uncertain. CDR3 length: 13 amino acids. In germline, CDR1 is SGDLS, CDR2 YYNGEE. Between the trimmed V and J ends, which lost 6 bases and 9 bases, there was a span of 13 bases. The CDR3 region has the DNA TGTGCCAGCAACGAAGGGTATGGTTCACCCCTCCACTTT. This translates into CASNEGYGSPLHF.

The table lists this clonotype with many counts. The rearrangement links TRBV7-3 to TRBJ2-5, with unresolved D. The CDR3 is made up of 14 amino acids. Germline CDR1 and CDR2: SGHTA and FQGTGA. Deletions cut 1 base from V and 1 base from J, with 7 bases between. The DNA for the CDR3 is TGTGCCAGCAGCTTAATGGGCAGCCAAGAGACCCAGTACTTC. Its translation: CASSLMGSQETQYF.

The rearrangement joins TRBV6-1 to TRBJ1-4, with 8 bases aligning to TRBD1. This CDR3 spans 14 amino acids. V gave up 4 bases and J gave up 5 bases; unmatched junction bases: 3. Per the germline V gene, CDR1 is MNHNS and CDR2 is SASEGT. CDR3 region: CASSVDRANEKLFF. The CDR3 nucleotides are TGTGCCAGCAGTGTGGACAGGGCGAATGAAAAACTGTTTTTT.

Only a few counts were recorded for this clonotype. This sequence joins TRBV24-1 and TRBJ2-3; TRBD2 agrees at 11 bases. Losses at the gene ends were 4 bases for V and 4 bases for J; bases not matched to a gene: 6. Germline loops: CDR1 KGHDR, CDR2 SFDVKD. The CDR3 contains 16 residues. The CDR3: CATSEASGGPADTQYF. For the CDR3, the DNA is TGTGCCACCAGTGAAGCTAGCGGGGGGCCAGCAGATACGCAGTATTTT.

The chain couples TRBV24-1 to TRBJ2-1; D unclear. The CDR3 is 14 amino acids. Trimming removed 5 bases at V and 3 bases at J, with 10 bases between. Germline values: CDR1 KGHDR, CDR2 SFDVKD. The DNA of the CDR3 is TGTGCCACCAGTGTCAGCAGACACTACAATGAGCAGTTCTTC. This translates into CATSVSRHYNEQFF.

In this sample, this clonotype turned up a few times. The chain is built from TRBV29-1 and TRBJ1-2; a weak D match, TRBD1 (6 bases). V was shortened by 6 bases and J by 1 base, with 21 bases between the two germline ends. Germline V gene sequence: CDR1 SQVTM, CDR2 ANQGSEA. The CDR3 has 16 amino acids. The CDR3 protein is CSVSGTPAGNNYGYTF. CDR3 DNA sequence: TGCAGCGTATCCGGGACACCGGCCGGGAATAACTATGGCTACACCTTC.

Concerning this clonotype: The junction and the germline gene differ at one end; a read error may be behind it. The V and J genes are TRBV11-3 and TRBJ1-4; D gene uncertain. The CDR3 is 14 amino acids. Germline lookup yields CDR1 SGHNT and CDR2 YENEEA. The CDR3, as DNA: TGTGCCTGCAGCTTAGAGGGTACTAATGAAAAACTGTTTTTT. This gives the protein CACSLEGTNEKLFF.

The table lists this clonotype with a few counts. DNA of the CDR3: TGCAGCGTTCAAACCGGGACAGGGGATTATGTGCAGTACTTC. This encodes CSVQTGTGDYVQYF. The chain carries TRBV29-1 and TRBJ2-7; 10 bases align to TRBD1. CDR3 length equals 14 residues. Trimming removed 5 bases from V and 9 bases from J; junction bases left unmatched: 13. The germline CDR1 and CDR2 sequences are SQVTM and ANQGSEA.

This clonotype was observed a few times. The chain recombines TRBV7-2 with TRBJ2-5; TRBD2 matches at 12 bases. CDR1 and CDR2 (germline): SGHTA, FQGNSA. The V and J ends lost 2 bases and 7 bases, in that order; junction bases with no gene match: 5. CDR3 size: 15 residues. The DNA for the CDR3 is TGTGCCAGCAGCTTATCGACTAGCGGGGGCGGGACCCAGTACTTC. Translating it yields CASSLSTSGGGTQYF. Full variable domain (remainder filled in from reference TRBV7-2 and TRBJ2-5): GAGVSQSPSNKVTEKGKDVELRCDPISGHTALYWYRQSLGQGLEFLIYFQGNSAPDKSGLPSDRFSAERTGGSVSTLTIQRTQQEDSAVYLCASSLSTSGGGTQYFGPGTRLLVL.

The rearrangement uses TRBV7-2 and TRBJ2-3; the match to TRBD2 covers 9 bases. The CDR3 extends over 16 amino acids. J lost 4 bases, V lost 5 bases, and 10 bases had no gene match. Germline V gene data show CDR1 as SGHTA and CDR2 as FQGNSA. The CDR3 protein is CASSPRLAGSSDTQYF. CDR3 bases: TGTGCCAGCAGCCCGCGGCTAGCGGGGTCGTCAGATACGCAGTATTTT.

The gene calls are TRBV6-2 or TRBV6-3 and TRBJ2-3, with 10 nucleotides matching TRBD2. The V segment lost 5 bases and the J segment 6 bases; nucleotides outside the gene matches: 11. CDR3 length equals 16 residues. The V gene's germline CDR1 is MNHEY and CDR2 SVGEGT. CDR3 in DNA: TGTGCCAGCAGTCGCTCTAGCGGGGGAGGGTCCGATACGCAGTATTTT. Translated: CASSRSSGGGSDTQYF.